This is a list of T cell receptor beta chains from one sample in a study of PD-1 blockade in classical Hodgkin lymphoma. Here immunoSEQ multiplex PCR was the method, and the copy in TCRdb shows in-frame clones only, minus some. The sample lists around 45,000 clones; around 76% were seen once. Sequencing used peripheral blood mononuclear cells (PBMCs), obtained before the second cycle of nivolumab. The receptors shown here come from a human donor with classical Hodgkin lymphoma. The CDR3 runs from the conserved cysteine through the conserved F or W. The order of the fields is J gene, V gene, D gene, CDR3 protein. The D gene is left open where the match is weak.

j_call: TRBJ2-3; v_call: TRBV28; d_call: .; cdr3_aa: CASSLASEGTDTQYF
j_call: TRBJ1-3; v_call: TRBV7-2; d_call: .; cdr3_aa: CASSLKTASGNTIYF
j_call: TRBJ2-6; v_call: TRBV10-3; d_call: TRBD2; cdr3_aa: CAIRGTSSGSGANVLTF
j_call: TRBJ1-2; v_call: TRBV7-3; d_call: .; cdr3_aa: CASSLTDDYGYTF
j_call: TRBJ1-6; v_call: TRBV6-5; d_call: .; cdr3_aa: CASSYSDTPGSPLHF
j_call: TRBJ2-3; v_call: TRBV6-6; d_call: .; cdr3_aa: CASSYSRQVGTDTQYF
j_call: TRBJ2-3; v_call: TRBV4-1; d_call: .; cdr3_aa: CASSLVMEPDTQYF
j_call: TRBJ1-5; v_call: TRBV27; d_call: .; cdr3_aa: CASSLSFPHSNQPQHF
j_call: TRBJ2-7; v_call: TRBV5-1; d_call: TRBD2; cdr3_aa: CASSGGLAGGGNYEQYF
j_call: TRBJ1-4; v_call: TRBV14; d_call: TRBD1; cdr3_aa: CASSLGQANEKLFF
j_call: TRBJ2-1; v_call: TRBV27; d_call: TRBD2; cdr3_aa: CASSLVAGGYNEQFF
j_call: TRBJ2-5; v_call: TRBV5-1; d_call: .; cdr3_aa: CASTSERETQYF
j_call: TRBJ2-4; v_call: TRBV7-9; d_call: .; cdr3_aa: CASTGRTQNIQYF
j_call: TRBJ1-1; v_call: TRBV19; d_call: TRBD1; cdr3_aa: CASRTGSTEAFF
j_call: TRBJ2-2; v_call: TRBV5-4; d_call: TRBD1; cdr3_aa: CASSPGGWELFF
j_call: TRBJ1-1; v_call: TRBV27; d_call: .; cdr3_aa: CASSERQDQNTEAFF
j_call: TRBJ2-2; v_call: TRBV30; d_call: .; cdr3_aa: CAWSDIGGGELFF
j_call: TRBJ2-7; v_call: TRBV5-6; d_call: .; cdr3_aa: CASSLRQVLDPDYEQYF
j_call: TRBJ1-1; v_call: TRBV30; d_call: .; cdr3_aa: CAWSLGRAEAFF
j_call: TRBJ2-2; v_call: TRBV27; d_call: TRBD2; cdr3_aa: CASSSTLYPLAGEGGELFF
j_call: TRBJ2-6; v_call: TRBV28; d_call: TRBD1; cdr3_aa: CASKGAGASSGANVLTF
j_call: TRBJ2-1; v_call: TRBV2; d_call: .; cdr3_aa: CASSDSWGLTYNEQFF
j_call: TRBJ2-7; v_call: TRBV10-3; d_call: TRBD1; cdr3_aa: CAISAGTDYEQYF
j_call: TRBJ1-2; v_call: TRBV30; d_call: TRBD1; cdr3_aa: CAWDRRQGIAYGYTF
j_call: TRBJ2-7; v_call: TRBV28; d_call: .; cdr3_aa: CASSFDSSYEQYF
j_call: TRBJ1-1; v_call: TRBV6-5; d_call: .; cdr3_aa: CASSYGLGTEAFF
j_call: TRBJ2-7; v_call: TRBV19; d_call: TRBD2; cdr3_aa: CASRPRTSGGYEQYF
j_call: TRBJ2-7; v_call: TRBV10-3; d_call: TRBD2; cdr3_aa: CAISDWTSGGMENEQYF
j_call: TRBJ1-1; v_call: TRBV15; d_call: .; cdr3_aa: CATSRGRAGNTEAFF
j_call: TRBJ2-7; v_call: TRBV7-9; d_call: TRBD1; cdr3_aa: CASSPSGQGRGFEQYF
j_call: TRBJ1-2; v_call: TRBV7-9; d_call: .; cdr3_aa: CASSFYGDGYTF
j_call: TRBJ2-1; v_call: TRBV10-3; d_call: .; cdr3_aa: CAISDVSFENEQFF
j_call: TRBJ1-1; v_call: TRBV10-3; d_call: .; cdr3_aa: CAIKRQGNTEAFF
j_call: TRBJ2-1; v_call: TRBV19; d_call: .; cdr3_aa: CASIGSSYNEQFF
j_call: TRBJ1-6; v_call: TRBV9; d_call: .; cdr3_aa: CASSVGQDNSPLHF
j_call: TRBJ2-5; v_call: TRBV4-3; d_call: .; cdr3_aa: CASSQDRLYETQYF
j_call: TRBJ2-1; v_call: TRBV4-2; d_call: TRBD2; cdr3_aa: CASSQGRGTSGSGEQFF
j_call: TRBJ1-4; v_call: TRBV7-8; d_call: .; cdr3_aa: CASSPSARATNEKLFF
j_call: TRBJ2-2; v_call: TRBV7-9; d_call: .; cdr3_aa: CASRPGQFGTGELFF
j_call: TRBJ2-2; v_call: TRBV5-6; d_call: .; cdr3_aa: CASRVSFLGELFF
j_call: TRBJ2-3; v_call: TRBV5-1; d_call: .; cdr3_aa: CASSLVGSPRDTQYF
j_call: TRBJ2-7; v_call: TRBV10-2; d_call: .; cdr3_aa: CASSEGNEQYF
j_call: TRBJ1-2; v_call: TRBV27; d_call: .; cdr3_aa: CASSLSPGGRRHGYTF
j_call: TRBJ2-2; v_call: TRBV30; d_call: .; cdr3_aa: CAWTYTGELFF
j_call: TRBJ1-2; v_call: TRBV6-6; d_call: .; cdr3_aa: CASSRRGSDYTF
j_call: TRBJ2-1; v_call: TRBV4-3; d_call: .; cdr3_aa: CASSQVLYNEQFF